The rows below give T cell receptor beta chains drawn from one sample of a study of T cell changes during pregnancy in multiple sclerosis. Sequencing used immunoSEQ multiplex PCR; TCRdb keeps in-frame clones, though not all of them. The sample has approximately 69,000 clones, roughly 94% seen once. The specimen comprised peripheral blood, sampled in the third trimester of pregnancy. The source is a female donor with multiple sclerosis, enrolled in a pregnancy study. Both conserved end residues are part of each CDR3. The size field is filled for only some rows; it gives once, few, many or a size class.

J | V | size | CDR3
TRBJ1-1 | TRBV27 | . | CASSYAPSGTEAFF
TRBJ1-1 | TRBV27 | . | CASSLSLNTEAFF
TRBJ1-1 | TRBV7-8 | . | CASSPFTGFVTEAFF
TRBJ2-7 | TRBV5-4 | . | CASSRAFNEQYF
TRBJ1-6 | TRBV9 | . | CASSSRGTLNSPLHF
TRBJ2-7 | TRBV25-1 | . | CASRRAAEQYF
TRBJ2-3 | TRBV19 | . | CASSSRTGVTDTQYF
TRBJ1-6 | TRBV7-9 | . | CASSLTGKSSPLHF
TRBJ2-3 | TRBV18 | . | CASSPLGASTDTQYF
TRBJ1-2 | TRBV7-2 | few | CASSLGGGAGGYTF
TRBJ2-7 | TRBV4-1 | . | CASSQISAPLNEQYF
TRBJ2-7 | TRBV21-1 | . | CASSMGLEKAEQYF
TRBJ1-1 | TRBV11-1 | . | CASSLDGNTEAFF
. | TRBV29-1 | . | CSVLGGQNYEQYF
TRBJ1-1 | TRBV18 | . | CASSPLGGYTEAFF
TRBJ2-7 | TRBV19 | . | CASSIEPRSGEQYF
TRBJ1-2 | TRBV14 | . | CASSQDVGPPSYGYTF
TRBJ1-4 | TRBV19 | . | CASSIFGVGNEKLFF
TRBJ2-7 | TRBV10-3 | . | CAINMKGIRYEQYF
TRBJ1-1 | TRBV9 | . | CASSGGQANTEAFF
TRBJ2-3 | TRBV30 | . | CAWDPGGLVTDTQYF
TRBJ1-1 | TRBV30 | . | CACPVRAGADEAFF
TRBJ1-6 | TRBV7-2 | . | CASSTLRGENSPLHF
TRBJ1-3 | TRBV4-2 | few | CASSSAGVGGNTIYF
TRBJ1-4 | TRBV4-2 | . | CASSQIPLRGTNNEKLFF
TRBJ1-5 | TRBV19 | once | CASSIGLPNRLQHF
TRBJ2-7 | TRBV5-4 | . | CASSPRTSGGYEQYF
TRBJ1-2 | TRBV7-2 | . | CASSLFRTGVDGYTF
TRBJ1-1 | TRBV6-6 | . | CASSYHTGDTVAFF
TRBJ2-7 | TRBV7-6 | . | CASSLGQGIYEQYF
TRBJ2-7 | TRBV5-4 | . | CASSPGGEYEQYF
TRBJ2-7 | TRBV11-2 | . | CASSPPASGLSYEQYF
TRBJ1-3 | TRBV7-7 | . | CASSPGLGTGNTIYF
TRBJ1-1 | TRBV19 | . | CASTKGRENTEAFF
TRBJ1-2 | TRBV29-1 | . | CSASGWGLDYGYTF
TRBJ2-7 | TRBV7-2 | once | CASSLNSYEQYF
TRBJ1-4 | TRBV7-6 | . | CASRRGLANEKLFF
TRBJ2-4 | TRBV29-1 | . | CSVEGPVAKNIQYF
TRBJ1-2 | TRBV13 | . | CASSLGTATGPYYGYTF
TRBJ2-3 | TRBV4-2 | . | CASSQEASGGRVYTDTQYF
TRBJ2-7 | TRBV7-9 | . | CASSLVVGTSGGAYEQYF